This T cell receptor (beta chain) came from a study of long-term antiretroviral therapy in people with HIV. Across the study: Samples from the earliest time points predate the 2015 immediate-ART recommendation by about a decade.

With survey level as its setting, the immunoSEQ assay was v3.0. Repertoires were generated with immunoSEQ multiplex PCR, while TCRdb's copy carries only in-frame clones and drops some. In the table there are 15,000 to 20,000 clones, less than 85% of which are singletons. Trimming pared 2 bases from V and 2 bases from J, leaving 10 bases between. Germline V CDR1 and CDR2: MNHEY, SVGAGI. The length of the CDR3 is 15 residues. The V and J genes are TRBV6-5 and TRBJ1-3; D gene uncertain. Sequencing was performed on unsorted PBMCs, taken 0.5 years before starting antiretroviral therapy. This receptor was obtained from a woman aged 50 to 60 with HIV. The CDR3: CASSYGGRPGNTIYF. Here the CDR3 DNA reads TGTGCCAGCAGTTACGGCGGCAGGCCTGGAAACACCATATATTTT.